The rows below give T cell receptor beta chains drawn from one sample of a study of shared clonotypes between healthy human individuals. Method: immunoSEQ multiplex PCR; TCRdb's copy keeps in-frame clones and lacks some. Found here are 2 million to 3 million clones, 90% to 95% of them singletons; the top ten hold around 0.4%. The sequencing sample was made of naive CD4+ T cells from PBMCs. All receptors derive from a young man in good health. Some clones in this sample may be carry-over from other donors' samples. Each CDR3 is given with its conserved first and last residue. The order of the fields is D gene, J gene, clone size, V gene, CDR3 protein, CDR3 DNA. D genes are given only for firm matches. A clone size is listed for some rows: how often the clone was seen (once, few, many), or a class if it is expanded.

>TRBD2|TRBJ2-2|-|TRBV14
CASRLAGNTGELFF
TGTGCCAGCAGGCTAGCGGGGAACACCGGGGAGCTGTTTTTT
>TRBD1|TRBJ1-3|-|TRBV5-1
CASSPQGAEGNTIYF
TGCGCCAGCAGCCCACAGGGGGCTGAGGGAAACACCATATATTTT
>-|TRBJ1-1|once|TRBV7-3
CASSASGGFMNTEAFF
TGTGCCAGCAGCGCGTCGGGGGGGTTCATGAACACTGAAGCTTTCTTT
>-|TRBJ1-2|once|TRBV9
CASTPWDIGGYTF
TGTGCCAGCACCCCGTGGGACATTGGTGGCTACACCTTC
>TRBD1|TRBJ2-1|-|TRBV7-9
CASSPGVRDREYNEQFF
TGTGCCAGCAGCCCAGGGGTTAGGGACAGGGAATACAATGAGCAGTTCTTC
>TRBD1|TRBJ1-3|-|TRBV5-8
CASSLGTDYSGNTIYF
TGTGCCAGCAGCCTAGGGACAGACTACTCTGGAAACACCATATATTTT
>-|TRBJ1-4|-|TRBV19
CASSIYSPNEKLFF
TGTGCCAGTAGTATCTACAGTCCTAATGAAAAACTGTTTTTT
>-|TRBJ2-3|-|TRBV5-1
CASSFNREGDTQYF
TGCGCCAGCAGCTTTAACAGGGAAGGAGATACGCAGTATTTT
>-|TRBJ2-7|-|TRBV9
CASSTGVGNYEQYF
TGTGCCAGCAGCACAGGTGTCGGGAACTACGAGCAGTACTTC
>TRBD2|TRBJ2-1|-|TRBV7-3
CASSLRGGLAGEYNEQFF
TGTGCCAGCAGCTTACGGGGAGGACTAGCGGGAGAGTACAATGAGCAGTTCTTC
>-|TRBJ2-5|-|TRBV19
CASRGVAETQYF
TGTGCCAGTAGGGGGGTTGCGGAGACCCAGTACTTC
>-|TRBJ2-5|-|TRBV18
CASSPPTKSGGETQYF
TGTGCCAGCTCACCGCCGACAAAATCCGGAGGAGAGACCCAGTACTTC
>-|TRBJ2-2|-|TRBV28
CASSGGDLIGLGTGELFF
TGTGCCAGCAGTGGAGGGGACCTTATAGGGCTGGGCACCGGGGAGCTGTTTTTT
>TRBD2|TRBJ2-2|-|TRBV5-1
CASSLAASGRAGGELFF
TGCGCCAGCAGCTTGGCGGCTAGCGGGAGGGCCGGCGGGGAGCTGTTTTTT
>TRBD1|TRBJ2-1|-|TRBV7-2
CASSLVGTVTHNEQFF
TGTGCCAGCAGCTTAGTGGGGACAGTTACTCACAATGAGCAGTTCTTC
>-|TRBJ1-5|-|TRBV6-5
CASRPVVGNQPQHF
TGTGCCAGCAGACCAGTCGTGGGCAATCAGCCCCAGCATTTT
>TRBD1|TRBJ1-1|-|TRBV7-3
CASATGQGNEAFF
TGTGCCAGCGCCACTGGACAGGGCAATGAAGCTTTCTTT
>-|TRBJ1-1|-|TRBV28
CASRNGGVNTEAFF
TGTGCCAGCAGGAACGGGGGGGTGAACACTGAAGCTTTCTTT
>-|TRBJ2-5|-|TRBV7-3
CASSLIGGAQETQYF
TGTGCCAGCAGCTTAATAGGCGGGGCCCAAGAGACCCAGTACTTC
>-|TRBJ2-2|-|TRBV5-1
CASSSTYNPNTGELFF
TGCGCCAGCAGCTCGACTTACAACCCGAACACCGGGGAGCTGTTTTTT
>TRBD1|TRBJ1-2|-|TRBV19
CASRLWTGGEDGYTF
TGTGCCAGTAGGCTTTGGACAGGGGGCGAGGATGGCTACACCTTC
>TRBD2|TRBJ2-1|-|TRBV27
CASSPPGLDLNEQFF
TGTGCCAGCAGCCCTCCGGGACTAGACCTCAATGAGCAGTTCTTC
>-|TRBJ1-5|-|TRBV19
CASNPDGSNQPQHF
TGTGCCAGTAATCCGGACGGTAGCAATCAGCCCCAGCATTTT